Listed below are T cell receptor beta chains from one sample, sequenced in a study of response to subunit inactivated influenza vaccine. TCRdb recomputed calls from the RT-PCR reads with MiXCR, one row per CDR3 protein. This table holds 700,000 to 800,000 distinct CDR3 sequences, 15% to 20% found once. The sample in question was PBMCs from blood, obtained 4 to 6 days after vaccination. Receptor source: a man aged 45-65 years who received an inactivated influenza vaccine. The CDR3 runs from the conserved cysteine through the conserved F or W. D genes are given only for firm matches. For some rows the clone size is stated as once, few or many, or as a class when expanded; others skip it.

DNA	CDR3	size	D	J	V
TGCAGTGCACCAGGGGGCCGGAACACTGAAGCTTTCTTT	CSAPGGRNTEAFF	NA	TRBD1	TRBJ1-1	TRBV20-1
TGTGCCAGCAGCCAAGTTACGGGGGCTGGTGAAGCTTTCTTT	CASSQVTGAGEAFF	few	NA	TRBJ1-1	TRBV3-1
TGTGCCTGGAGCGGGGGATCCCCCTACGAGCAGTACTTC	CAWSGGSPYEQYF	NA	NA	TRBJ2-7	TRBV30
TGTGCCAGCAGTGCCTTCGGGGGCTACGAGCAGTACTTC	CASSAFGGYEQYF	many	NA	TRBJ2-7	TRBV27
TGTGCCAGCAGCATTACAGGTGGCCAGTACTTC	CASSITGGQYF	NA	NA	TRBJ2-5	TRBV28
TGTGCCAGCAGCTTGGGGATGCATTTCCAGCAGGGGACCGGGGAGCTGTTTTTT	CASSLGMHFQQGTGELFF	NA	NA	TRBJ2-2	TRBV5-6
TGCGCCAGCAGCTTGAGGGCAGCCGATGGCTACACCTTC	CASSLRAADGYTF	NA	NA	TRBJ1-2	TRBV5-1
TGCAGTGCTCGTGTACCGGGACTAGAGCATAACAATGAGCAGTTCTTC	CSARVPGLEHNNEQFF	few	TRBD2	TRBJ2-1	TRBV20-1
TGTGCCAGCAGCCAAGAGCAGGCCTACACAGATACGCAGTATTTT	CASSQEQAYTDTQYF	NA	NA	TRBJ2-3	TRBV4-2
TGTGCCAGCAGCCCTCTCGGACAGGGCAGGTATCAGCCCCAGCATTTT	CASSPLGQGRYQPQHF	few	TRBD1	TRBJ1-5	TRBV28
TGTGCCAGCAGTCGAGACAGGCTTCGCCAAGAGACCCAGTACTTC	CASSRDRLRQETQYF	NA	NA	TRBJ2-5	TRBV6-2/TRBV6-3
TGCAGCGTTGTCCTACAGGGATGGCCCTACGAGCAGTACTTC	CSVVLQGWPYEQYF	NA	NA	TRBJ2-7	TRBV29-1
TGTGCCAGCAGCCCAGAGCCATGGCAAACCACTGAAGCTTTCTTT	CASSPEPWQTTEAFF	few	NA	TRBJ1-1	TRBV7-9
TGTGCCAGCACCATTTACAGCTCGGCGAACACCGGGGAGCTGTTTTTT	CASTIYSSANTGELFF	few	NA	TRBJ2-2	TRBV28
TGTGCCAGCAGCTTGACTAGCTCAAACACCGGGGAGCTGTTTTTT	CASSLTSSNTGELFF	few	TRBD2	TRBJ2-2	TRBV7-3
TGCAGCGTTCGTGGGGGGGGAGGGCTCTCAGATACGCAGTATTTT	CSVRGGGGLSDTQYF	few	TRBD2	TRBJ2-3	TRBV29-1
TGTGCCAGCAGTTACTCGCCTACCAATCAGCCCCAGCATTTT	CASSYSPTNQPQHF	NA	NA	TRBJ1-5	TRBV6-2/TRBV6-3
TGTGCCAGCAGTTACTCCCCCCTACTAGCGGGAAGCCTACGGGAGCAGTACTTC	CASSYSPLLAGSLREQYF	few	TRBD2	TRBJ2-7	TRBV6-2/TRBV6-3
TGCAGTGCTAGAGGGGGACAGGGGGCGGAGGAGACCCAGTACTTC	CSARGGQGAEETQYF	few	TRBD1	TRBJ2-5	TRBV20-1
TGTGCCAGTAGTATTGCAGGGGGCTACGAGCAGTACTTC	CASSIAGGYEQYF	NA	TRBD1	TRBJ2-7	TRBV19
TGTGCCAGCTCACCTGGTCTGGGACTGGCGACCCAGTACTTC	CASSPGLGLATQYF	NA	NA	TRBJ2-5	TRBV18
TGCAGCGTTGAAGTTCACGGGACAGGGTCCTACGAGCAGTACTTC	CSVEVHGTGSYEQYF	many	TRBD1	TRBJ2-7	TRBV29-1
TGCAGTGCTACTCCGTTGGACGGGACGTACCCCTCCTACGAGCAGTACTTC	CSATPLDGTYPSYEQYF	NA	NA	TRBJ2-7	TRBV20-1
TGTGCCAGCAGTTTCCGGAGGACTAATCAGCCCCAGCATTTT	CASSFRRTNQPQHF	few	NA	TRBJ1-5	TRBV12-3/TRBV12-4
TGTGCCAGCAAGGTGGGAACGACTACCTACGAGCAGTACTTC	CASKVGTTTYEQYF	NA	NA	TRBJ2-7	TRBV2
TGCGCCAGCAGACAAGATGGCCGAAGCCAAGAGACCCAGTACTTC	CASRQDGRSQETQYF	NA	NA	TRBJ2-5	TRBV4-1
TGTGCCAGCAGCTACGGGAGGGCCTTTGAGACCCAGTACTTC	CASSYGRAFETQYF	few	TRBD2	TRBJ2-5	TRBV7-2
TGCGCCAGCAGCCAAGAGTTCCTAGCGCGCACAGATACGCAGTATTTT	CASSQEFLARTDTQYF	NA	NA	TRBJ2-3	TRBV4-1
TGTGCCAGTTCGGGGGGGCAACTCTACAATGAGCAGTTCTTC	CASSGGQLYNEQFF	few	TRBD2	TRBJ2-1	TRBV28
TGTGCCAGCAGGAGAACGGGGGCAACTTTGCAGCAGTACTTC	CASRRTGATLQQYF	many	NA	TRBJ2-7	TRBV12-3/TRBV12-4
TGTGCCAGCAGTTACAGTATAGGGGGCGAGCAGTACTTC	CASSYSIGGEQYF	NA	NA	TRBJ2-7	TRBV6-2/TRBV6-3
TGCGCCAGCAGCCCGCGCGGGACTAGCGGGATTTTCGAGCAGTACTTC	CASSPRGTSGIFEQYF	few	TRBD2	TRBJ2-7	TRBV5-1
TGTGCCAGCAGCTTATACGGGAGCGGTCCCTACAATGAGCAGTTCTTC	CASSLYGSGPYNEQFF	NA	NA	TRBJ2-1	TRBV11-3
TGTGCCAGCAGCTCCCGGACGGCTCGGGAGACCCAGTACTTC	CASSSRTARETQYF	NA	NA	TRBJ2-5	TRBV7-2
TGTGCCAGCAGTTTGAAGGGAGGGTTCTCTGGGGCCAACGTCCTGACTTTC	CASSLKGGFSGANVLTF	few	TRBD2	TRBJ2-6	TRBV27
TGTGCCTGGAGAACAGGGGGGACAGATACGCAGTATTTT	CAWRTGGTDTQYF	NA	TRBD1	TRBJ2-3	TRBV30
TGTGCCAGCAGATCGGGACAGGGGGTATACAGCGAGCAGTACTTC	CASRSGQGVYSEQYF	NA	TRBD1	TRBJ2-7	TRBV28
TGTGCCAGCAGTTCCGGAGGGACAGGGTCCTACGAGCAGTACTTC	CASSSGGTGSYEQYF	few	TRBD1	TRBJ2-7	TRBV28
TGTGCCATCAGTGAGTCACGCGGAGGCCCGTACGAGCAGTACTTC	CAISESRGGPYEQYF	NA	NA	TRBJ2-7	TRBV10-3